Reported below is one TCR beta chain. This entry belongs to a study of cytomegalovirus exposure and HLA in healthy donors. The overall study: The roughly 120 million unique TCR beta sequences, from around 200 million T cells, were found by an earlier analysis.

Both 60 Vbeta primers and 13 Jbeta primers went into the PCR. In the original workflow: An analysis performed later counted 72 million or so unique TCR beta chains (approximately 11 million of them shared). Measured with immunoSEQ multiplex PCR; TCRdb has only the in-frame clones, and not every one. The D gene and trimming were derived from the DNA, and the V and J assignments and clone size from that table. The sample consists of 100,000 to 150,000 clones, roughly 72% of them appearing once. Germline CDR1 reads LNHNV; CDR2 reads YYDKDF (reference sequence). The CDR3 length is 14 residues. J was trimmed by 2 bases and V by 5 bases; bases with no gene match: 2.

Sequenced: PBMCs. This clonotype was obtained from a man aged 35 to 55 in good health and CMV-seropositive. The chain carries TRBV15 and TRBJ1-4; 7 nucleotides agree with TRBD1. The CDR3 bases are TGTGCCACCAGCCTCAGGGGGACTAATGAAAAACTGTTTTTT. Its translation is CATSLRGTNEKLFF. The whole variable domain, remainder taken from reference TRBV15 and TRBJ1-4, is DAMVIQNPRYQVTQFGKPVTLSCSQTLNHNVMYWYQQKSSQAPKLLFHYYDKDFNNEADTPDNFQSRRPNTSFCFLDIRSPGLGDTAMYLCATSLRGTNEKLFFGSGTQLSVL.